This TCR beta chain originates from a study of T cell responses to AZD1222 COVID-19 vaccine. General study results and limits: The donor group comprised mostly white British people and more females; the analysis possibly underestimated clonal diversity.

Remarks on this clone: Its antigen remains unknown.

Repertoires were generated with immunoSEQ multiplex PCR, while TCRdb's copy carries only in-frame clones and drops some. This sample yields about 180,000 clones, of which about nine tenths are seen a single time; about 2.8% belongs to the top ten. Germline CDR1 and CDR2: LGHNA and YSLEER. The CDR3 spans 14 residues. V lost 0 bases and J lost 2, with 8 bases in between. The sequence was obtained from an adult in good health. The sequenced sample was peripheral blood, obtained on day 0 of AZD1222 vaccination. The V call is TRBV4-3, the J call TRBJ2-7; D unresolved. The DNA for the CDR3 is TGCGCCAGCAGCCAAGATCCTGAGGCCTACGAGCAGTACTTC. It yields the protein CASSQDPEAYEQYF.